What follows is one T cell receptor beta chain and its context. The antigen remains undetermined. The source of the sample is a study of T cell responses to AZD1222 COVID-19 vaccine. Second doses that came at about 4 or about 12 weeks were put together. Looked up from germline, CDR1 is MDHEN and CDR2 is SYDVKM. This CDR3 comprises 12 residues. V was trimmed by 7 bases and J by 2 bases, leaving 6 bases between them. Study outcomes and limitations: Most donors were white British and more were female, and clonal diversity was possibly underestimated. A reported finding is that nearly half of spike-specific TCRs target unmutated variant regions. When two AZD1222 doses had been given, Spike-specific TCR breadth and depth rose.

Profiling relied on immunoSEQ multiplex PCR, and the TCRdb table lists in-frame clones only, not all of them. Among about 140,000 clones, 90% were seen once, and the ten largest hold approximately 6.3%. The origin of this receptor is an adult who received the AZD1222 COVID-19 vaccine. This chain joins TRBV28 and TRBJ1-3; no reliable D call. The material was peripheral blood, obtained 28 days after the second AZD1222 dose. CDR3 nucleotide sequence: TGTGCCAGCATCGAGGCTGGAAACACCATATATTTT. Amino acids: CASIEAGNTIYF.